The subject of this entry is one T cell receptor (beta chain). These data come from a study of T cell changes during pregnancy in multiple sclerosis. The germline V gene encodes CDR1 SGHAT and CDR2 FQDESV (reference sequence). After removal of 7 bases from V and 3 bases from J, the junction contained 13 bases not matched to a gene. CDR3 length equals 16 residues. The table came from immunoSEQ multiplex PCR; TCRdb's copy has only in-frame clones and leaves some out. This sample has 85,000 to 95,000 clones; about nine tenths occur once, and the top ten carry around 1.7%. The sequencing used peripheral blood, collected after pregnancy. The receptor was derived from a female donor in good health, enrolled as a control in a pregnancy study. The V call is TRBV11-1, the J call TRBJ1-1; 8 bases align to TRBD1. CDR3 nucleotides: TGTGCCAGCATCGCAGGGGGCTCTTCTGTGTACACTGAAGCTTTCTTT. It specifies CASIAGGSSVYTEAFF.